The next 7 T cell receptor beta chains were all read from a single sample in a study of response to subunit inactivated influenza vaccine. TCRdb analysed the RT-PCR reads with MiXCR anew, one entry per CDR3 protein. The sample has around 520,000 distinct CDR3 sequences, approximately 12% seen once. The sample consisted of PBMCs from blood, taken on the day of vaccination. These receptors originate from a man in his fifties who received an inactivated influenza vaccine.

The CDR3 here is CASSLAGAAFYEQYF. CDR3 sequence (DNA): TGCGCCAGCAGCTTGGCCGGTGCCGCCTTCTACGAGCAGTACTTC. The chain combines TRBV5-1 with TRBJ2-7, with no clear D. Germline-derived CDR1 and CDR2 are SGHRS and YFSETQ. This CDR3 is 15 amino acids long. V lost 0 bases, J lost 3 bases, and 13 bases lay in between.

This clonotype qualifies as medium-sized. The chain is built from TRBV6-6 and TRBJ2-2; D not resolved. CDR1 is MNHNY, CDR2 SVGAGI, per germline (reference sequence). The CDR3 loop spans 13 amino acids. Trimming cost V 10 bases and J 4 bases, with 13 bases left between them. The CDR3 region is CAIQQWGTGELFF. The CDR3, as DNA: TGTGCCATCCAGCAATGGGGCACCGGGGAGCTGTTTTTT.

V gene TRBV20-1 combines with J gene TRBJ1-2; 7 bases are shared with TRBD1. The germline CDR1 and CDR2 sequences are DFQATT and SNEGSKA (reference sequence). J was trimmed by 3 bases and V by 1 base; bases with no gene match: 8. This CDR3 is 15 amino acids long. CDR3 in DNA: TGCAGTGCTAGAGGAGGGGGAGGGGGCGACTATGGCTACACCTTC. Its translation is CSARGGGGGDYGYTF.

This chain joins TRBV24-1 and TRBJ2-2, with TRBD2 as a possible D gene (6 bases). V was shortened by 4 bases and J by 4 bases, with 18 bases between the two germline ends. CDR1 and CDR2 from the germline V gene are KGHDR and SFDVKD. This CDR3 comprises 17 residues. This CDR3 reads CATSDLRRGTATGELFF. The DNA for the CDR3 is TGTGCCACCAGTGACCTCCGTCGGGGGACGGCCACCGGGGAGCTGTTTTTT.

The chain recombines TRBV7-2 with TRBJ2-5, with 7 bases identical to TRBD2. J lost 3 bases, V lost 3 bases, and 13 bases had no gene match. This CDR3 comprises 17 residues. Per germline, CDR1 SGHTA and CDR2 FQGNSA. The DNA of the CDR3 is TGTGCCAGCAGCTTTCCGTTGCGCGGGAGTCGGGAAGAGACCCAGTACTTC. It translates to CASSFPLRGSREETQYF.

The sample holds a few counts of this clonotype. In DNA, the CDR3 is TGTGCCAGCAGCTTAGATCCGGAGACCCAGTACTTC. Its protein product is CASSLDPETQYF. The chain has TRBV11-2 and TRBJ2-5, with D unclear. CDR1 and CDR2 from the germline V gene are SGHAT and FQNNGV. Between the trimmed V and J ends, which lost 0 bases and 5 bases, there was a span of 4 bases. The CDR3 sequence is 12 residues long.

This clonotype was found a few times. This chain links TRBV5-1 with TRBJ1-1; TRBD1 aligns across 7 bases. J lost 4 bases, V lost 4 bases, and 10 bases had no gene match. The CDR3 extends over 15 amino acids. Germline V lookup: CDR1 SGHRS, CDR2 YFSETQ. This chain's CDR3 is CASSAFLQGGTEAFF. DNA of the CDR3: TGCGCCAGCAGCGCCTTCCTGCAGGGGGGCACTGAAGCTTTCTTT.